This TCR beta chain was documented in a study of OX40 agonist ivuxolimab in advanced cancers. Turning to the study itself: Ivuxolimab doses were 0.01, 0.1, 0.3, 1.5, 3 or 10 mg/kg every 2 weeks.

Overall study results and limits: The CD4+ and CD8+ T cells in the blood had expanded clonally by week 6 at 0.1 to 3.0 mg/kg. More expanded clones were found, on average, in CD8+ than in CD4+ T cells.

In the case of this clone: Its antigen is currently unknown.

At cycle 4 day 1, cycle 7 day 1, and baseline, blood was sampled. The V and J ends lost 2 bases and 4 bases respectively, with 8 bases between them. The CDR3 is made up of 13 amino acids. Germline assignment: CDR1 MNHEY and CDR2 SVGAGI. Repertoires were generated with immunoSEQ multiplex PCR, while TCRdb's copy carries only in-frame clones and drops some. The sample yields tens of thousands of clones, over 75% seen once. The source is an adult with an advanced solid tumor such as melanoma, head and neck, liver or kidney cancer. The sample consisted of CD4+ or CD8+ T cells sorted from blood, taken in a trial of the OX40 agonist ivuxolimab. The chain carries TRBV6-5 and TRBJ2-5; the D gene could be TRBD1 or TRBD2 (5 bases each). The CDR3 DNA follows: TGTGCCAGCAGTTACAGGGGAGCAGAGACCCAGTACTTC. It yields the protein CASSYRGAETQYF.